This TCR beta chain was sequenced for a study of spatial heterogeneity in lung cancer (dated by TCRdb to between 2017 and 2020). In the study overall: Beta-chain transcripts were consistently detected in greater numbers than alpha-chain transcripts, which likely reflected higher beta-chain transcript abundance. Both alpha and beta chains were TCR-sequenced in 200 or so tumor regions, around 64 matched nontumor lung samples and around 54 PBMC samples obtained at surgery. TCR alpha and beta repertoires were quantitatively compared across multiple tumor regions, matched nontumor lung and blood in non-small cell lung cancer. TCR repertoire features were related to nonsynonymous mutation counts determined by whole-exome sequencing of tumor tissue. In the raw uncorrected reads, each unique combination of TCR and UMI appeared more than ten times on average. The full study reports these points: Additional single-cell paired TCR alpha and beta sequencing was considered necessary to confirm, at a functional level, the hypothesis that regional TCRs recognize regional mutations. Ubiquitous expanded tumor TCRs were found in blood more often at tumor resection than at routine follow-up.

Receptors were amplified or captured by 5' RACE. The data were produced on a NextSeq 500. To allow correction of PCR and sequencing errors, the TCR library protocol tagged every TCR cDNA molecule with a unique molecular identifier. The source study handled its data this way. TCR identification, UMI-based error correction and CDR3 extraction were performed with Decombinator tools. Expanded TCRs were defined as those above a frequency of 2 per 1,000, corresponding to the top 1% of the tumor frequency distribution. Renyi diversity was computed with the R vegan package after each repertoire had been subsampled 100 times to 5,000 TCRs. CDR3 similarity networks were built from amino acid triplet string-kernel similarity, connecting CDR3s with pairwise similarity above 0.82. Clones were called with MiXCR by TCRdb after fastp trimmed the public reads at Q25, and only in-frame beta chains were retained. When rows share a CDR3 protein, they turn into one entry using the most common DNA and genes. None of the V and J calls come from the authors' own analysis; TCRdb made them. This sample holds some 41,000 distinct CDR3 sequences; roughly 7% were observed only once. Of the sample, roughly two fifths is held by the ten largest clones.

For this clonotype: The antigen it recognizes is unknown. Per-nucleotide qualities are absent, and no much larger clonotype sits a single base away.

What the time point label conveys for this sample: sample taken at primary tumor resection. Without any cell sorting, TCR sequencing was performed on whole RNA extracted either from tumor and nontumor lung tissue or from cryopreserved PBMC samples. Donors were over 60 patients with early-stage, untreated non-small cell lung cancer from the lung TRACERx cohort. Only patients with enough RNA available from two or more tumor regions were chosen for TCR sequencing. From its cysteine to its phenylalanine, the CDR3 spans 14 amino acids. Only the CDR3 portion is preserved as DNA: 42 bases, with reading frame beginning at the first base. Trimming at the junction amounts to 9 bases on V and 5 bases on J, and the germline ends lie 17 bases apart. The germline V gene (reference sequence) yields LNHNV for CDR1 and YYDKDF for CDR2.

The sequence was collected from a female donor with early-stage non-small cell lung cancer. The rearrangement joined TRBV15 to TRBJ2-1, and possibly TRBD1, on 6 matching bases. Sample: PBMCs, taken at surgery. The DNA sequence is TGTGCCACAGGACTCGGGACAATAAACAATGAGCAGTTCTTC. Its translation reads: CATGLGTINNEQFF.